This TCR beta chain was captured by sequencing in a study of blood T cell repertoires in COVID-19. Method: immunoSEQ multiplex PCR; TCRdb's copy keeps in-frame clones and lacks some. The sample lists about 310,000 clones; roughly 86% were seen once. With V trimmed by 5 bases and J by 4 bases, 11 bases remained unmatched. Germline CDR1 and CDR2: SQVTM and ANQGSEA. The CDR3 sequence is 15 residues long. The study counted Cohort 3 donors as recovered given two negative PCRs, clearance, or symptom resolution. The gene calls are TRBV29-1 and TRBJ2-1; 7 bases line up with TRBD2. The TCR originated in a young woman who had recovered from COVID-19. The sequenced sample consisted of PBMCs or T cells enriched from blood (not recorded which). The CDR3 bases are TGCAGCGTTCGACCCGGGACTACTACTTACAATGAGCAGTTCTTC. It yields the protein CSVRPGTTTYNEQFF.